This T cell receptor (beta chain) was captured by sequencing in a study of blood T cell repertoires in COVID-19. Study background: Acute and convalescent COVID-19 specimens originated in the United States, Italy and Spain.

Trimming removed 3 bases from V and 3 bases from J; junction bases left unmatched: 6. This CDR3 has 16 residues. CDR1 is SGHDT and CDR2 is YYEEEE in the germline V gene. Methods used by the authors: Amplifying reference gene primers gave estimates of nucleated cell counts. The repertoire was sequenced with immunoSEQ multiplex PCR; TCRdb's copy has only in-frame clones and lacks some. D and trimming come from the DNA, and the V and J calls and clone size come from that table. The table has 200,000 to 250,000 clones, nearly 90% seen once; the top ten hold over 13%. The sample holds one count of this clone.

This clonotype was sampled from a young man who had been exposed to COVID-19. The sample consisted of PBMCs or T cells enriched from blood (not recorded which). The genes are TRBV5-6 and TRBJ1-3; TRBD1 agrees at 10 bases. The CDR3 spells CASSWGTGAIGNTIYF. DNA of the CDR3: TGTGCCAGCAGCTGGGGGACAGGGGCCATTGGAAACACCATATATTTT.